What follows are 2 T cell receptor beta chains derived from one specimen sequenced in a study of identical twins. MiXCR, applied by TCRdb to the 5' RACE reads, yields one record per CDR3 protein. The sample lists about 690,000 distinct CDR3 sequences; roughly 20% were seen once. These data were likewise used in another study, on T cells expressing NK-cell markers.

Sequenced sample: PBMCs. The receptors derive from a young woman in good health.

This clonotype was counted between two and nine times. V gene TRBV6-6 combines with J gene TRBJ1-2; possible D gene TRBD1, 6 bases. Germline V gives CDR1 MNHNY, CDR2 SVGAGI (reference sequence). The CDR3 sequence is 13 residues long. Deletions cut 7 bases from V and 8 bases from J, with 17 bases between. DNA of the CDR3: TGTGCCAGCACCCTACAGGGAGTTTACGGCTACACCTTC. Translation: CASTLQGVYGYTF.

In its sample, this clonotype was seen a few times. The genes are TRBV2 and TRBJ2-7; D gene ambiguous. Germline V CDR1 and CDR2: SNHLY, FYNNEI. The CDR3 runs to 15 residues. V lost 5 bases and J 0 bases, leaving 14 bases between the germline ends. The CDR3 region is CASSLDGLSSYEQYF. As DNA, the CDR3 is TGTGCCAGCAGTTTAGACGGTCTCTCCTCCTACGAGCAGTACTTC.